The following is a T cell receptor (beta chain) sequence with its context. Its antigen is currently unknown. The sample is drawn from a study of CD4+ T cells in melanoma. Assay used: immunoSEQ multiplex PCR; TCRdb lists only in-frame clones, some missing. The sample holds more than 90,000 clones, 80% to 95% seen once. Findings and caveats of the study: Reportedly, melanoma neoantigen-specific CD4+ T cells showed varied differentiation states. A reported correlation linked neoantigen-specific CD4+ T cells to CD8+, macrophage and B cell function.

CDR1 and CDR2 from the germline V gene are SGHVS and FQNEAQ. CDR3 length: 15 residues. V was cut by 2 bases and J by 8 bases, with 18 bases left in between. The source is a human donor with melanoma. Sequencing was carried out using peripheral blood. The rearrangement uses TRBV7-8 and TRBJ1-2; tentatively, D is TRBD1 (5 bases). CDR3 loop: CASSLPGRGGGGYTF. CDR3 in DNA: TGTGCCAGCAGCTTACCGGGACGGGGCGGTGGGGGCTACACCTTC.